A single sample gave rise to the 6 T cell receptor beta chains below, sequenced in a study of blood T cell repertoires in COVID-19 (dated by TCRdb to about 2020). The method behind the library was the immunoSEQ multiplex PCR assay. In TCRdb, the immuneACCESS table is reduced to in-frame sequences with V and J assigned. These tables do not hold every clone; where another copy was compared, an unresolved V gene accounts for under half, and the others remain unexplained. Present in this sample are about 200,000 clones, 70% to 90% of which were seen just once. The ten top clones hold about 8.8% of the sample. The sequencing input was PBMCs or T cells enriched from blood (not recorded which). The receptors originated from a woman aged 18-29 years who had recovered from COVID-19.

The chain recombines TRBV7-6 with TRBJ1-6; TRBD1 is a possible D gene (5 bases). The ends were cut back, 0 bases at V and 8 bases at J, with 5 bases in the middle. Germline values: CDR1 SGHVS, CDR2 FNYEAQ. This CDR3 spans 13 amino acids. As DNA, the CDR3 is TGTGCCAGCAGCTTAGCGGGGCATTCACCCCTCCACTTT. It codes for CASSLAGHSPLHF.

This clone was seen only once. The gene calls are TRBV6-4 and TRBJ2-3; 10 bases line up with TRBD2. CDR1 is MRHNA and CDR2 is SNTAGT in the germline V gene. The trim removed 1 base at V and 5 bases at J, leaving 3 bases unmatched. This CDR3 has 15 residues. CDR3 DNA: TGTGCCAGCAGTGACTTAGCGGGGGGCCTAGATACGCAGTATTTT. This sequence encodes CASSDLAGGLDTQYF.

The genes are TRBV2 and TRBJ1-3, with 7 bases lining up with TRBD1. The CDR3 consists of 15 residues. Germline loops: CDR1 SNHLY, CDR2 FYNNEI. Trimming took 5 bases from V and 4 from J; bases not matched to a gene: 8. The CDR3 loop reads CASSLMDRKGNTIYF. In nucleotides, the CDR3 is TGTGCCAGCAGTTTAATGGACAGGAAAGGAAACACCATATATTTT.

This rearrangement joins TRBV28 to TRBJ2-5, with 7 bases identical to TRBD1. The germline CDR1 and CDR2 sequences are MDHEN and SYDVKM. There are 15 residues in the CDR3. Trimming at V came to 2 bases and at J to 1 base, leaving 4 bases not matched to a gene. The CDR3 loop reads CASSLIQGVQETQYF. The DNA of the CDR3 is TGTGCCAGCAGTTTAATTCAGGGGGTCCAAGAGACCCAGTACTTC. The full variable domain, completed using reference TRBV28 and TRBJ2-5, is DVKVTQSSRYLVKRTGEKVFLECVQDMDHENMFWYRQDPGLGLRLIYFSYDVKMKEKGDIPEGYSVSREKKERFSLILESASTNQTSMYLCASSLIQGVQETQYFGPGTRLLVL.

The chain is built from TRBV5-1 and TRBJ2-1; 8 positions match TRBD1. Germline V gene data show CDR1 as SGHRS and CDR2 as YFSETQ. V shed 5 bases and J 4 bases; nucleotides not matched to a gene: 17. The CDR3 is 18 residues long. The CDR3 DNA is TGCGCCAGCAGTCGAAATCCCGACCGGGACAGGCTTTACAATGAGCAGTTCTTC. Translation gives CASSRNPDRDRLYNEQFF.

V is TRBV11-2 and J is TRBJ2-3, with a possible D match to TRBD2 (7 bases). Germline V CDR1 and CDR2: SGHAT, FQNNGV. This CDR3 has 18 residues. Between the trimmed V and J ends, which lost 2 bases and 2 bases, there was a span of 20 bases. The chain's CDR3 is CASSLTPAGAGTTDTQYF. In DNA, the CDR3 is TGTGCCAGCAGCTTAACCCCTGCGGGGGCTGGGACCACAGATACGCAGTATTTT.